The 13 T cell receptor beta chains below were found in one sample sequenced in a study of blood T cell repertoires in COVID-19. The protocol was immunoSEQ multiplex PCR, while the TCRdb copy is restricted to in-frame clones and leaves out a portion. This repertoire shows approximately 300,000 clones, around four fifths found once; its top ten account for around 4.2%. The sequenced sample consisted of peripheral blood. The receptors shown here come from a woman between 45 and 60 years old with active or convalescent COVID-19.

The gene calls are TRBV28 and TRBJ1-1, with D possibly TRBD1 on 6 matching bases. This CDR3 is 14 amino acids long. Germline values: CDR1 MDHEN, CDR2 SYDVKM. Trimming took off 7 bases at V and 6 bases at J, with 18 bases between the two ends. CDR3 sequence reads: CASIRGDVSSEAFF. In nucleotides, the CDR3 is TGTGCCAGCATCAGGGGTGATGTAAGCTCTGAAGCTTTCTTT.

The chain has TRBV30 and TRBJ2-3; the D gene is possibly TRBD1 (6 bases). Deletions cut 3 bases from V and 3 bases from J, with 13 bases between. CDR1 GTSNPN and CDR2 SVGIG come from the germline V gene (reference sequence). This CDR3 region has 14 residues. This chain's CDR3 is CAWSGQFGTDTQYF. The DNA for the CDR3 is TGTGCCTGGAGCGGACAGTTTGGAACAGATACGCAGTATTTT.

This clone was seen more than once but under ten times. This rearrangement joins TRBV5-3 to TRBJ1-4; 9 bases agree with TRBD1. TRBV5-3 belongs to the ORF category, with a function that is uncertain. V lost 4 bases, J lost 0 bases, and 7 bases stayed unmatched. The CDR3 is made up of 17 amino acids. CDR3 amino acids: CARSLWTGASTNEKLFF. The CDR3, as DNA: TGTGCCAGAAGCCTCTGGACAGGGGCCTCAACTAATGAAAAACTGTTTTTT.

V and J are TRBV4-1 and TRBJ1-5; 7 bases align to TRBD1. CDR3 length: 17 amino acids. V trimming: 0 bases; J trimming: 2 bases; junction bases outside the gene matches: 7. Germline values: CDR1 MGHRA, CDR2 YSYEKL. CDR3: CASSQENRDRGNQPQHF. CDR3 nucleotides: TGCGCCAGCAGCCAAGAGAACCGTGACAGGGGCAATCAGCCCCAGCATTTT.

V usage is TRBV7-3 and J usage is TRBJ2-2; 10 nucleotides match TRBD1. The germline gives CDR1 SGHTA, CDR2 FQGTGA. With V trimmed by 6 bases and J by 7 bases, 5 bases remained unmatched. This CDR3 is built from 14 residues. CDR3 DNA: TGTGCCAGCAGACTGGACAGGGGGAACGGGGAGCTGTTTTTT. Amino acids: CASRLDRGNGELFF.

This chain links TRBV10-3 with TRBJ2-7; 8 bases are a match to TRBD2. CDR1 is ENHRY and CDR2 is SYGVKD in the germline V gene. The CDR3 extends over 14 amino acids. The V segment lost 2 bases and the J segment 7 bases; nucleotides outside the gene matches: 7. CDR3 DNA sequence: TGTGCCATCAGTGAGCCCGGGACTAGGGGGGAGCAGTACTTC. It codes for CAISEPGTRGEQYF.

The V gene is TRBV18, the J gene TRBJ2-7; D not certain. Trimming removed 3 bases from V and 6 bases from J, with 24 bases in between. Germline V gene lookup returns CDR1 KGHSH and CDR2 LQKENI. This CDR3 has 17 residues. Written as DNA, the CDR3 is TGTGCCAGCTCACCCTTATACACAGATCTCGCCGTGCCCGAGCAGTACTTC. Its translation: CASSPLYTDLAVPEQYF.

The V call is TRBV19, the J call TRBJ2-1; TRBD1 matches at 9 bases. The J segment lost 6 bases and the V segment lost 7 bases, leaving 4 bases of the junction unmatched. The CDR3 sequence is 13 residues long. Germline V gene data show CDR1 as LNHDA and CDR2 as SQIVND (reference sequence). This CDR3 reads CASTKDRGNEQFF. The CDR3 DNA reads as TGTGCCAGTACCAAGGACAGGGGCAATGAGCAGTTCTTC.

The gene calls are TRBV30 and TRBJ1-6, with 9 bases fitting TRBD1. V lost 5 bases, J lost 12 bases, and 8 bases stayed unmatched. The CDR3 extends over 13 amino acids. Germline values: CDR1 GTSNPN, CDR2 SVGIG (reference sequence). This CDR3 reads CAWGPGQGGPLHF. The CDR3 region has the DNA TGTGCCTGGGGACCGGGACAGGGAGGACCCCTCCACTTT.

The CDR3 DNA follows: TGTGCCAGTAGTATACAGGGGCCTCCCTACGAGCAGTACTTC. Residues: CASSIQGPPYEQYF. The genes are TRBV19 and TRBJ2-7, with D possibly matching TRBD1 (6 bases). The CDR3 length is 14 residues. Germline lookup yields CDR1 LNHDA and CDR2 SQIVND (reference sequence). Trimming pared 2 bases from V and 2 bases from J, leaving 10 bases between.

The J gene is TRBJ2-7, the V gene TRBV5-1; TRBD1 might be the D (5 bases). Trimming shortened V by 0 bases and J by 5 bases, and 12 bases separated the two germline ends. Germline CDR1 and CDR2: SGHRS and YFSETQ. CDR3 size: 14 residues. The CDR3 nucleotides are TGCGCCAGCAGCTTGGAGCAGGGAATGCACGAGCAGTACTTC. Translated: CASSLEQGMHEQYF.

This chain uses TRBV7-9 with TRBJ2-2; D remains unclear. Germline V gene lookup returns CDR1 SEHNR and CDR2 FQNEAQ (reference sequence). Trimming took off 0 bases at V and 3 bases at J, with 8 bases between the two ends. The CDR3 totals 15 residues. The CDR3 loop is CASSLAPTYTGELFF. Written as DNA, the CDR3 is TGTGCCAGCAGCTTAGCGCCTACGTACACCGGGGAGCTGTTTTTT.

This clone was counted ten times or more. The CDR3 sequence: CASSVQQGYEQYF. CDR3 coding DNA: TGTGCCAGCAGCGTCCAACAGGGCTACGAGCAGTACTTC. J is TRBJ2-7 and V is TRBV7-3; a weak D match, TRBD1 (6 bases). Trimming pared 5 bases from V and 3 bases from J, leaving 11 bases between. The CDR3 is made up of 13 amino acids. Germline CDR1 reads SGHTA; CDR2 reads FQGTGA.